The 18 T cell receptor beta chains below were found in one sample sequenced in a study of cytomegalovirus exposure and HLA in healthy donors. The PCR made use of 60 Vbeta and 13 Jbeta primers. Repertoires were generated with immunoSEQ multiplex PCR, while TCRdb's copy carries only in-frame clones and drops some. The table includes about 180,000 clones, 80% to 85% detected once. Sequenced input: PBMCs. These receptor sequences come from a boy between 2 and 10 years old in good health and CMV-seronegative.

The gene calls are TRBV9 and TRBJ2-1, with TRBD2 matching over 7 bases. Germline V gene sequence: CDR1 SGDLS, CDR2 YYNGEE. V was clipped by 2 bases and J by 4 bases; unmatched bases: 6. This CDR3 is 15 amino acids long. CDR3: CASSVGGDLYNEQFF. For the CDR3, the DNA is TGTGCCAGCAGCGTTGGGGGGGACCTTTACAATGAGCAGTTCTTC.

V is TRBV11-3 and J is TRBJ2-2, with D uncertain. The germline V gene encodes CDR1 SGHNT and CDR2 YENEEA. The CDR3 extends over 13 amino acids. V was cut by 4 bases and J by 2 bases, with 5 bases left in between. The CDR3 sequence: CASSYTNTGELFF. CDR3 nucleotides: TGTGCCAGCAGCTACACAAACACCGGGGAGCTGTTTTTT.

This chain links TRBV4-1 with TRBJ1-2, with 11 bases identical to TRBD1. The CDR3 loop spans 18 amino acids. In germline, CDR1 is MGHRA, CDR2 YSYEKL. The ends lost 0 bases at V and 3 bases at J; junction bases unmatched: 9. CDR3 sequence reads: CASSQDIGQGAGYYGYTF. DNA for the CDR3: TGCGCCAGCAGCCAAGATATTGGACAGGGGGCCGGGTACTATGGCTACACCTTC.

CDR3 sequence: CASSQEAKGHLINYGYTF. In nucleotides, the CDR3 is TGCGCCAGCAGCCAAGAAGCGAAGGGACATCTCATCAATTATGGCTACACCTTC. This rearrangement joins TRBV4-1 to TRBJ1-2; possible D gene TRBD1, 6 bases. From germline, CDR1 is MGHRA and CDR2 YSYEKL. This CDR3 is built from 18 residues. Trimming took 0 bases from V and 5 from J, leaving 22 bases between them.

V gene TRBV4-3 combines with J gene TRBJ2-7; TRBD1 agrees at 7 bases. In germline, CDR1 is LGHNA, CDR2 YSLEER. This CDR3 is built from 15 residues. The junction had 5 bases not matched to a gene; V was cut back by 0 bases and J by 3 bases. This CDR3 reads CASSQDVRGIYEQYF. Here the CDR3 DNA reads TGCGCCAGCAGCCAAGATGTCAGGGGGATCTACGAGCAGTACTTC.

The rearrangement links TRBV2 to TRBJ1-1; 12 bases align to TRBD1. V trimming: 6 bases; J trimming: 6 bases; junction bases outside the gene matches: 2. Germline V gene sequence: CDR1 SNHLY, CDR2 FYNNEI. This CDR3 comprises 13 residues. For the CDR3, the DNA is TGTGCCAGCAGGGGACAGGGGGCTTCTGAAGCTTTCTTT. It translates to CASRGQGASEAFF.

This chain connects TRBV6-4 to TRBJ2-3, with a tentative D call TRBD2 (6 bases). V was shortened by 4 bases and J by 1 base, with 18 bases between the two germline ends. This CDR3 has 17 amino acids. CDR1 is MRHNA and CDR2 is SNTAGT in the germline V gene. CDR3 sequence reads: CASSVGGGKGGTDTQYF. The CDR3 DNA reads as TGTGCCAGCAGTGTTGGAGGAGGGAAGGGCGGCACAGATACGCAGTATTTT.

V is TRBV6-5 and J is TRBJ1-2; D is unclear. The ends were cut back, 6 bases at V and 0 bases at J, with 8 bases in the middle. In germline, CDR1 is MNHEY, CDR2 SVGAGI. The CDR3 has 13 residues. For the CDR3, the DNA is TGTGCCAGCAGAGGCGGCACTAACTATGGCTACACCTTC. Translated, it gives CASRGGTNYGYTF.

This chain connects TRBV5-1 to TRBJ1-1; 7 bases match TRBD1. V gave up 4 bases and J gave up 8 bases; unmatched junction bases: 11. The CDR3 contains 14 residues. Germline-derived CDR1 and CDR2 are SGHRS and YFSETQ. CDR3: CASSLGQSPYEAFF. As DNA, the CDR3 is TGCGCCAGCAGCCTGGGACAGAGTCCTTACGAAGCTTTCTTT. The full variable domain, completed using reference TRBV5-1 and TRBJ1-1, is KAGVTQTPRYLIKTRGQQVTLSCSPISGHRSVSWYQQTPGQGLQFLFEYFSETQRNKGNFPGRFSGRQFSNSRSEMNVSTLELGDSALYLCASSLGQSPYEAFFGQGTRLTVV.

The chain is built from TRBV5-5 and TRBJ2-7, with 10 bases aligning to TRBD2. The CDR3 is 16 amino acids. CDR1 and CDR2 (germline): SGHKS, YYEKEE (reference sequence). V shed 1 base and J 5 bases; nucleotides not matched to a gene: 9. This CDR3 reads CASSLFASGSLDEQYF. DNA of the CDR3: TGTGCCAGCAGCTTGTTTGCTAGCGGGAGTCTTGACGAGCAGTACTTC.

This clone was observed a few times. J is TRBJ1-2 and V is TRBV5-1; 9 bases match TRBD1. CDR1 and CDR2 from the germline V gene are SGHRS and YFSETQ. The V and J ends lost 5 bases and 6 bases, in that order; junction bases with no gene match: 5. The CDR3 is made up of 13 amino acids. The CDR3 DNA is TGCGCCAGCAGGGGACAGGGAGCACATGGCTACACCTTC. Encoded protein: CASRGQGAHGYTF.

This chain uses TRBV5-4 with TRBJ1-2; D possibly corresponds to TRBD1 (5 bases). The CDR3 has 14 amino acids. The V end was cut by 5 bases, the J end by 2 bases, with 13 bases between. Germline CDR1 and CDR2: SGHNT and YYREEE (reference sequence). Here the CDR3 DNA reads TGTGCCAGCAGAGGAATGACAGACAACTATGGCTACACCTTC. This codes for CASRGMTDNYGYTF.

This chain joins TRBV30 and TRBJ2-1, with a tentative D call TRBD2 (5 bases). Trimming shortened V by 5 bases and J by 3 bases, and 11 bases separated the two germline ends. The CDR3 length is 13 residues. Germline CDR1 is GTSNPN and CDR2 is SVGIG (reference sequence). The CDR3 reads CAWRSADYNEQFF. CDR3 coding DNA: TGTGCCTGGCGTAGCGCCGACTACAATGAGCAGTTCTTC.

This clone was observed once. The chain recombines TRBV18 with TRBJ1-1, with TRBD1 matching over 11 bases. Unmatched junction bases numbered 5, after V lost 5 bases and J lost 0 bases. In germline, CDR1 is KGHSH, CDR2 LQKENI. The CDR3 contains 16 residues. CDR3 in amino acids: CASSSGQGALNTEAFF. The DNA for the CDR3 is TGTGCCAGCTCATCCGGACAGGGGGCCTTGAACACTGAAGCTTTCTTT.

The CDR3 DNA reads as TGTGCCAGCAGTCCGGGGGGACTAGACTATGGCTACACCTTC. Its translation: CASSPGGLDYGYTF. The rearrangement joins TRBV6-1 to TRBJ1-2, with a tentative D call TRBD1 (5 bases). With 5 bases removed from V and 3 bases from J, the gap between germline ends came to 13 bases. There are 14 residues in the CDR3. The germline CDR1 and CDR2 sequences are MNHNS and SASEGT.

V usage is TRBV10-3 and J usage is TRBJ1-2, with D possibly matching TRBD1 (6 bases). CDR3 length: 13 amino acids. Germline CDR1 and CDR2: ENHRY and SYGVKD. V was pared by 3 bases and J by 3 bases, with 8 bases between. CDR3 amino acids: CAISDQGYYGYTF. The DNA for the CDR3 is TGTGCCATCAGTGACCAGGGGTACTATGGCTACACCTTC.

V and J are TRBV7-9 and TRBJ2-3; 8 nucleotides match TRBD2. In germline, CDR1 is SEHNR, CDR2 FQNEAQ (reference sequence). This CDR3 spans 16 amino acids. With 3 bases clipped from V and 2 bases from J, the junction kept 7 bases outside the gene matches. As DNA, the CDR3 is TGTGCCAGCAGCTTTCCCGGGACTAGTTACACAGATACGCAGTATTTT. Amino acids: CASSFPGTSYTDTQYF.

J is TRBJ1-5 and V is TRBV30; TRBD1 might be the D (5 bases). The CDR3 runs 15 residues. The V end lost 2 bases, the J end lost 1 base, and 12 bases lay between the germline ends. The germline gives CDR1 GTSNPN, CDR2 SVGIG (reference sequence). The CDR3 sequence is CAWSSGQGSNQPQHF. CDR3 sequence (DNA): TGTGCCTGGAGTTCCGGTCAGGGAAGCAATCAGCCCCAGCATTTT.